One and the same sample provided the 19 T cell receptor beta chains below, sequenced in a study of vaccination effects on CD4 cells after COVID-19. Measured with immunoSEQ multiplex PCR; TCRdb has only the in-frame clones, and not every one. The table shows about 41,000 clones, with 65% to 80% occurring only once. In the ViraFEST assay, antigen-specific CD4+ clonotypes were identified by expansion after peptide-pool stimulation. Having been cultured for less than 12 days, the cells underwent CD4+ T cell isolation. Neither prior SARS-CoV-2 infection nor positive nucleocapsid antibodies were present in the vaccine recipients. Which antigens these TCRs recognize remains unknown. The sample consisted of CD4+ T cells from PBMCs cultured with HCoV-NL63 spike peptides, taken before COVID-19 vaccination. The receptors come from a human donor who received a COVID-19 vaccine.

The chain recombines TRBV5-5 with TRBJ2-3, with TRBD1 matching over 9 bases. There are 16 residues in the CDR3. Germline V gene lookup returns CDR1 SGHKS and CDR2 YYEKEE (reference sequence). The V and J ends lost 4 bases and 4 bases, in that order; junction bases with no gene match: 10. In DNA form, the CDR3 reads TGTGCCAGCAGCAGACTGGACAGGGGAGGCGCAGATACGCAGTATTTT. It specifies CASSRLDRGGADTQYF.

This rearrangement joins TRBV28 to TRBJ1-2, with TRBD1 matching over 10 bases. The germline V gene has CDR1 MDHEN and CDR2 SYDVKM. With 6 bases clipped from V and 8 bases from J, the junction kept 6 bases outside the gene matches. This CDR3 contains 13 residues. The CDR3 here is CASRRDRGSGYTF. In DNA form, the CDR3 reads TGTGCCAGCAGACGGGACAGGGGTTCAGGCTACACCTTC.

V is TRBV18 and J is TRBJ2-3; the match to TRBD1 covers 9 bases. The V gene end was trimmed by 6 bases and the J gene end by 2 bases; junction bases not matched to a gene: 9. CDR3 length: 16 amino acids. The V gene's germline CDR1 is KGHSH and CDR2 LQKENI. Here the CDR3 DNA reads TGTGCCAGCTCTAATCCGGGACAGGGTCCCACAGATACGCAGTATTTT. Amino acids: CASSNPGQGPTDTQYF.

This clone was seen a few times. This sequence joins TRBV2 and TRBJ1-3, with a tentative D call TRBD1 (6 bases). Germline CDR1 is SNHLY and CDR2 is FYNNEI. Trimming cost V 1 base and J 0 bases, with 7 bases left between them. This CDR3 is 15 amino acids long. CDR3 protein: CASSEGQVSGNTIYF. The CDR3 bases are TGTGCCAGCAGTGAAGGACAGGTCTCTGGAAACACCATATATTTT.

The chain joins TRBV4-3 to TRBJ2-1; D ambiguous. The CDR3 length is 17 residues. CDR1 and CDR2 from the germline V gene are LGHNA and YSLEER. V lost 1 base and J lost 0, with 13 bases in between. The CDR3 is CASSQGMSTGSYNEQFF. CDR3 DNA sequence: TGCGCCAGCAGCCAAGGGATGAGTACGGGCTCCTACAATGAGCAGTTCTTC.

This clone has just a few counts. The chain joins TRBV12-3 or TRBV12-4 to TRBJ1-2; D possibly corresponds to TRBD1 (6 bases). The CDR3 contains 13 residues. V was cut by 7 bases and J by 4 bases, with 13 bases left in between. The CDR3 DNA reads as TGTGCCAGCACCCGCACAGGGTTCTATGGCTACACCTTC. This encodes CASTRTGFYGYTF.

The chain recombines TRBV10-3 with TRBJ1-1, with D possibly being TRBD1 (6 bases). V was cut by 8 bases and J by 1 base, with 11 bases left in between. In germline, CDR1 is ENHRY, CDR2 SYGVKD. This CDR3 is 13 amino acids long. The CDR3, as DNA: TGTGCCATCGCTGACAGGAAGAACACTGAAGCTTTCTTT. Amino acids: CAIADRKNTEAFF.

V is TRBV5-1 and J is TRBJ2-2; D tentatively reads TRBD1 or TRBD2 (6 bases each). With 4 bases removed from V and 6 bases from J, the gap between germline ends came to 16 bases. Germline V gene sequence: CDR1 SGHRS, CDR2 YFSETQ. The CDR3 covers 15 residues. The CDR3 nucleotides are TGCGCCAGCAGCCCGGAGGGGGGACCGGCCGGGGAGCTGTTTTTT. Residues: CASSPEGGPAGELFF.

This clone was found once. The CDR3: CASTPGVTGRCRSYEQYV. DNA of the CDR3: TGTGCCAGCACCCCGGGGGTGACAGGGAGATGTAGGTCCTACGAGCAGTACGTC. The chain carries TRBV21-1 and TRBJ2-7; TRBD1 reflects the table's D call only, with no check against the DNA. TRBV21-1 is a pseudogene locus. The CDR3 is made up of 18 amino acids.

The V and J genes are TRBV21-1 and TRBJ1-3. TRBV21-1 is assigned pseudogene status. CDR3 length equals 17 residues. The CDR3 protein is CASSKEVGSFSGNTIYF. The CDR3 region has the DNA TGTGCCAGCAGCAAAGAAGTGGGATCCTTCTCTGGAAACACCATATATTTT.

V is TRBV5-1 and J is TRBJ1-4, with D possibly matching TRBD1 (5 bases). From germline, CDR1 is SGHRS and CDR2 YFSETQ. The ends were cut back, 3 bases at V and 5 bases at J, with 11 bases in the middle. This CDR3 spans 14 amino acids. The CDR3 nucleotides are TGCGCCAGCAGCTGGGGCGGGGAGAATGAAAAACTGTTTTTT. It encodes CASSWGGENEKLFF.

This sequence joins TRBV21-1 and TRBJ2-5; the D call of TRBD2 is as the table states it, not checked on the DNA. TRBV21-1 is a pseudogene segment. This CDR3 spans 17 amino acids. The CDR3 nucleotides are TGTGCCAGCAGCAAAGGGGGGGCTAGCGGGGATCTTGAGACCCAGTACTTC. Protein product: CASSKGGASGDLETQYF.

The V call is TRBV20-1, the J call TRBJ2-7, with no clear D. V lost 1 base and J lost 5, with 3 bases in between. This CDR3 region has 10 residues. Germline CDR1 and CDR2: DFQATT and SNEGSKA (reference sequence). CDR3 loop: CSARGNEQYV. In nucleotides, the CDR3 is TGCAGTGCTAGAGGGAACGAGCAGTACGTC.

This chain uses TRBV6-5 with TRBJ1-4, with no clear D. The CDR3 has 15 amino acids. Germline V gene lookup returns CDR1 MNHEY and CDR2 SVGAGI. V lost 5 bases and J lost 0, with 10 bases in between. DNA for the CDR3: TGTGCCAGCAGTCGACATTCGACAACTAATGAAAAACTGTTTTTT. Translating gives CASSRHSTTNEKLFF.

The CDR3 region has the DNA TGCGCCAGCAGCACACAGTACCAAGAGACCCAGTACTTC. This encodes CASSTQYQETQYF. The chain joins TRBV5-1 to TRBJ2-5; D not certain. Trimming shortened V by 4 bases and J by 0 bases, and 7 bases separated the two germline ends. Per the germline V gene, CDR1 is SGHRS and CDR2 is YFSETQ. There are 13 residues in the CDR3. The whole variable domain, filled in from reference TRBV5-1 and TRBJ2-5, reads KAGVTQTPRYLIKTRGQQVTLSCSPISGHRSVSWYQQTPGQGLQFLFEYFSETQRNKGNFPGRFSGRQFSNSRSEMNVSTLELGDSALYLCASSTQYQETQYFGPGTRLLVL.

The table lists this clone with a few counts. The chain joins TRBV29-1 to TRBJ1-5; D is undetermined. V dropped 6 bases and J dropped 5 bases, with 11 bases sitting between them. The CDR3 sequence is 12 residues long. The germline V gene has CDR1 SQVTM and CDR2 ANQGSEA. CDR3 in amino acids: CSVMDGDQPQHF. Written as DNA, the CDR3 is TGCAGCGTCATGGACGGGGATCAGCCCCAGCATTTT.

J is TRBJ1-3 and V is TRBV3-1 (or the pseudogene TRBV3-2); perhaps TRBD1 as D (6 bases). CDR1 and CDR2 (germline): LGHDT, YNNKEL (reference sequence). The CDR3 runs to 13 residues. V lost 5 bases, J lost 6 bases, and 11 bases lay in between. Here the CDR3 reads CASSVGQKNTIYF. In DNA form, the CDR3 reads TGTGCCAGCAGCGTCGGACAGAAAAACACCATATATTTT.

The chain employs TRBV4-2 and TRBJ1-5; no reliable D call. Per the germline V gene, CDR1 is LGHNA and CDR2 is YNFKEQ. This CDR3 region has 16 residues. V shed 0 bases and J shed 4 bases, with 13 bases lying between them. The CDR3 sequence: CASSQEVYRENQPQHF. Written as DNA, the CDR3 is TGTGCCAGCAGCCAAGAAGTATATCGGGAAAATCAGCCCCAGCATTTT.

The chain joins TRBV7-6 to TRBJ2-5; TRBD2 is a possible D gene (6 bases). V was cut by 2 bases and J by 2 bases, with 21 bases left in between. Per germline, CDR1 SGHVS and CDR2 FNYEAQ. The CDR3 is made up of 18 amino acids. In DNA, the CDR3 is TGTGCCAGCAGCTTACGGGGGACGGGGGTAGCGTCACAAGAGACCCAGTACTTC. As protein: CASSLRGTGVASQETQYF. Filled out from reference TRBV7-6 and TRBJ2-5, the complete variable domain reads GAGVSQSPRYKVTKRGQDVALRCDPISGHVSLYWYRQALGQGPEFLTYFNYEAQQDKSGLPNDRFSAERPEGSISTLTIQRTEQRDSAMYRCASSLRGTGVASQETQYFGPGTRLLVL.